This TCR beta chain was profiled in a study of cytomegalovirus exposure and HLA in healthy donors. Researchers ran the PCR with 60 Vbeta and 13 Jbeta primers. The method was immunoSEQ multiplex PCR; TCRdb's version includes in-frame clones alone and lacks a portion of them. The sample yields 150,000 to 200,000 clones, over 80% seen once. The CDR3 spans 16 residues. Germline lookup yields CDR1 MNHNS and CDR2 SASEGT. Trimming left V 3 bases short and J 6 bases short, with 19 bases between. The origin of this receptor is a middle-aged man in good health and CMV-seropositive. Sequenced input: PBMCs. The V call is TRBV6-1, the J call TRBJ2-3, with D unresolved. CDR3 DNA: TGTGCCAGCAGTGACCGCTTCCTGGCGAGGCAGGATACGCAGTATTTT. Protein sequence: CASSDRFLARQDTQYF.